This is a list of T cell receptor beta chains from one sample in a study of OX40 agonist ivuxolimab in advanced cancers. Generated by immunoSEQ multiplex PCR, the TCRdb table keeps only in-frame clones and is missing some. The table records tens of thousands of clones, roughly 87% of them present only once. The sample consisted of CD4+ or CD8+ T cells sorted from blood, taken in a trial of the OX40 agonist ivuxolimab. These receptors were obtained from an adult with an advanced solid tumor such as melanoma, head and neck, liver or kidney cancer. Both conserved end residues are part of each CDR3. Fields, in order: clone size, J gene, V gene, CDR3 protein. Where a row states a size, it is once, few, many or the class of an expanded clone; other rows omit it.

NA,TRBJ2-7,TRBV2,CASRRRLAGESNEQYF
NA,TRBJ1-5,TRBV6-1,CASSDRQGGNQPQHF
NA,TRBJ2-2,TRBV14,CASSPGLSPGELFF
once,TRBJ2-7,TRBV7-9,CASSPEGAITYEQYF
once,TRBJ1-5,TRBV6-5,CASRGGNQPQHF
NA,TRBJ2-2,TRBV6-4,CAALCSGDSDTGELFF
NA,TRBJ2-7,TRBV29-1,CSVEWGRERYEQYF
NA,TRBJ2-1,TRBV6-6,CASNTPGQNNEQFF
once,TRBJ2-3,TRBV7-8,CASSLYARLAGVVDTQYF
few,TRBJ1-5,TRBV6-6,CASSIIYEAQHF
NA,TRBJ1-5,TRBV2,CASTPGGNSNQPQHF
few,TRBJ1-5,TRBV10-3,CAISAGSNSNQPQHF
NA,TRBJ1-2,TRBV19,CASSADGYTF
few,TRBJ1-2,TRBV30,CAWRQTGGSDGYTF
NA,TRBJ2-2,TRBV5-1,CASSPGTGLSGELFF
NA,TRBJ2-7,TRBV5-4,CASSLVGQSHHYEQYF
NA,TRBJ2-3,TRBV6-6,CASSSGSTDTQYF
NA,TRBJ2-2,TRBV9,CASSAGLAGVRGTGELFF
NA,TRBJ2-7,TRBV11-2,CASSLGGGQYF
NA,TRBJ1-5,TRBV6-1,CASSEMYSNQPQHF
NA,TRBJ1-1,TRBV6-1,CASAFQGGTEAFF
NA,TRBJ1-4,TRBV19,CASSIEGIREKLFF
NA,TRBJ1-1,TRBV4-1,CASRYDRGGLTEAFF
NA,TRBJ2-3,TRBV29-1,CSMPVSGTDTQYF
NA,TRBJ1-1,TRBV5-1,CASATGLNTEAFF
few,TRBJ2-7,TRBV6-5,CASSALQGTYEQYF
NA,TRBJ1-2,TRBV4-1,CASSQEGGRLNYGYTF
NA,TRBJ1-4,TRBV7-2,CASSPHGQGGEKLFF
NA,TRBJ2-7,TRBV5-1,CASSFGTSGYEQYF